This T cell receptor beta chain was identified in a study of control samples from healthy donors and cancer patients. This CDR3 is 12 amino acids long. Per the germline V gene, CDR1 is MNHEY and CDR2 is SVGAGI. Trimming shortened V by 4 bases and J by 4 bases, and 7 bases separated the two germline ends. The repertoire was sequenced with immunoSEQ multiplex PCR; TCRdb's copy has only in-frame clones and lacks some. The data hold 99,000 or so clones, with about 80% observed a single time. The V gene is TRBV6-5, the J gene TRBJ1-1; D unresolved. The TCR comes from a woman aged 50 to 60 in good health. Sequencing used blood. CDR3 in amino acids: CASSSATTEAFF. The CDR3 DNA sequence: TGTGCCAGCAGTTCGGCCACCACTGAAGCTTTCTTT.